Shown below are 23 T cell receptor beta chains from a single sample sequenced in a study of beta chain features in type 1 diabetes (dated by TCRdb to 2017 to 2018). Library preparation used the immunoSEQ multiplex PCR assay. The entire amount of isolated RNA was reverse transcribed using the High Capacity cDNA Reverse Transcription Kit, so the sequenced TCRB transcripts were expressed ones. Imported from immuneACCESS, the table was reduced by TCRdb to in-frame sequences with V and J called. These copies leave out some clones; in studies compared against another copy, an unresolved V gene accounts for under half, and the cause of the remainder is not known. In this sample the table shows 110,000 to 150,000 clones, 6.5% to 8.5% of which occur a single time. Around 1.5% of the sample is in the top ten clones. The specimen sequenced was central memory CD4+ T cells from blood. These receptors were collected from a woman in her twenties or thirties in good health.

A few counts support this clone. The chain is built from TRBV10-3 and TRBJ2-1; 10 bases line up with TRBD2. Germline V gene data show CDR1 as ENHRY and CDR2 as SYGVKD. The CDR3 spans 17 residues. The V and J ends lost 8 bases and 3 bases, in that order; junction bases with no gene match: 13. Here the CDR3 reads CAIPGLAGAPYYNEQFF. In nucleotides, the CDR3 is TGTGCCATCCCGGGTCTAGCGGGAGCACCATACTACAATGAGCAGTTCTTC.

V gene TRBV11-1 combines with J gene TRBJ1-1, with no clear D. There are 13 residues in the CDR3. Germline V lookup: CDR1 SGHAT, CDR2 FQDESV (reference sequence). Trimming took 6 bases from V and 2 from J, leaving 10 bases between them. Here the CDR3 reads CASSRRENTEAFF. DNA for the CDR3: TGTGCCAGCAGTCGACGGGAAAACACTGAAGCTTTCTTT.

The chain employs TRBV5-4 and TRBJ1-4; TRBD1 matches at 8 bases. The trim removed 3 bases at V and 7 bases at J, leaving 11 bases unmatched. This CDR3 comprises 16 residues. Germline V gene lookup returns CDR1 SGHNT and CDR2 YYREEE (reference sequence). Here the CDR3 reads CASSSGVQQGGEKLFF. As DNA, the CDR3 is TGTGCCAGCAGCTCGGGAGTCCAACAGGGGGGTGAAAAACTGTTTTTT.

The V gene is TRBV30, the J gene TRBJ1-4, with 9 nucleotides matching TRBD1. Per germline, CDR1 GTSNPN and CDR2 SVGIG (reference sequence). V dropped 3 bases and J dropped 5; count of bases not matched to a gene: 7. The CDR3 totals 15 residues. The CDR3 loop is CAWSAVGTGNEKLFF. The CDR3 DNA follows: TGTGCCTGGAGCGCCGTTGGGACAGGGAATGAAAAACTGTTTTTT.

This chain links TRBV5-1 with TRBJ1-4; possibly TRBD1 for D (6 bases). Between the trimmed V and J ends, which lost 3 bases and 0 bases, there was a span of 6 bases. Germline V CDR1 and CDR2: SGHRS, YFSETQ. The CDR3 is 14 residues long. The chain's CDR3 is CASSWTATNEKLFF. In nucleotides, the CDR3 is TGCGCCAGCAGCTGGACAGCAACTAATGAAAAACTGTTTTTT.

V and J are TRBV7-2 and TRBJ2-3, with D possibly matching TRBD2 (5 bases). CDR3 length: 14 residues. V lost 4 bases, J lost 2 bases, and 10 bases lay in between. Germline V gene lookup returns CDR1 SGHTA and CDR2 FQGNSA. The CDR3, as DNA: TGTGCCAGCAGCTCCCGGGGAGACACAGATACGCAGTATTTT. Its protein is CASSSRGDTDTQYF.

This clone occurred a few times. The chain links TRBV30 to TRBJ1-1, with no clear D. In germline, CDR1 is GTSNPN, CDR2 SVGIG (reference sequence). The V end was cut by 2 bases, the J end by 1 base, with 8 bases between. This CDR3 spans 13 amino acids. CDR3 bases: TGTGCCTGGAGTACTGATGAGAACACTGAAGCTTTCTTT. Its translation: CAWSTDENTEAFF.

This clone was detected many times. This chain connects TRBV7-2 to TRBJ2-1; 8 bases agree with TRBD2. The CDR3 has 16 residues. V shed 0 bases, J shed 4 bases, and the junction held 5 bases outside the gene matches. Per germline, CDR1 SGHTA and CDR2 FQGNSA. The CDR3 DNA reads TGTGCCAGCAGCTTAGCCGGGACTAGAGGTTACAATGAGCAGTTCTTC. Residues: CASSLAGTRGYNEQFF.

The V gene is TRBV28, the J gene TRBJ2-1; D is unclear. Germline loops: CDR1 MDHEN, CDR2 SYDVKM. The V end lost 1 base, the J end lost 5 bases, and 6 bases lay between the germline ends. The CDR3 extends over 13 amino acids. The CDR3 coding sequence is TGTGCCAGCAGTTTATTCCAGAACAATGAGCAGTTCTTC. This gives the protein CASSLFQNNEQFF.

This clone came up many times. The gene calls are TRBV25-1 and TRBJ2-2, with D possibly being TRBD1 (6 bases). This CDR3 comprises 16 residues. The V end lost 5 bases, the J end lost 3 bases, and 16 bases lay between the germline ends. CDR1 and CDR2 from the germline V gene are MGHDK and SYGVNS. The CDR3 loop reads CASSNPGTTYTGELFF. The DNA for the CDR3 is TGTGCCAGCAGTAATCCCGGGACAACTTACACCGGGGAGCTGTTTTTT.

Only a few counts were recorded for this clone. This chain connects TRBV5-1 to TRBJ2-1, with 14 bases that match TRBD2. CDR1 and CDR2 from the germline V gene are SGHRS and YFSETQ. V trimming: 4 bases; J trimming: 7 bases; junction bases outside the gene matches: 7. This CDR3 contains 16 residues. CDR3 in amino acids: CASSAGGLAGENEQFF. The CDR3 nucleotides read TGCGCCAGCAGCGCCGGGGGACTAGCGGGAGAAAATGAGCAGTTCTTC.

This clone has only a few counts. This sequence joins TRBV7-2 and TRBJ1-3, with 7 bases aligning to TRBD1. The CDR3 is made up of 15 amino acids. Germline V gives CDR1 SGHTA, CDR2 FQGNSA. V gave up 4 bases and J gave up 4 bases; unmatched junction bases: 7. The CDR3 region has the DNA TGTGCCAGCAGCTCGACAGGGATTCCCGGAAACACCATATATTTT. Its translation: CASSSTGIPGNTIYF.

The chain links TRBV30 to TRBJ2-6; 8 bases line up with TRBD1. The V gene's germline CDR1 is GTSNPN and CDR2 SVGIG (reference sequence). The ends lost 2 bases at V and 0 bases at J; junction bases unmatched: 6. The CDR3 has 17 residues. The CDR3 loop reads CAWSRGQVISGANVLTF. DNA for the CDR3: TGTGCCTGGAGTAGGGGACAGGTAATCTCTGGGGCCAACGTCCTGACTTTC.

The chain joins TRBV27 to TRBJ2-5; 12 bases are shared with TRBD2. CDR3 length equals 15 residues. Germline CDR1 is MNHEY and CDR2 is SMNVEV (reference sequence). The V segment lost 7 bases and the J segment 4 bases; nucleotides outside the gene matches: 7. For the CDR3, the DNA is TGTGCCAGCATGAATCGGGGACTAGCGGGAGAGACCCAGTACTTC. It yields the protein CASMNRGLAGETQYF.

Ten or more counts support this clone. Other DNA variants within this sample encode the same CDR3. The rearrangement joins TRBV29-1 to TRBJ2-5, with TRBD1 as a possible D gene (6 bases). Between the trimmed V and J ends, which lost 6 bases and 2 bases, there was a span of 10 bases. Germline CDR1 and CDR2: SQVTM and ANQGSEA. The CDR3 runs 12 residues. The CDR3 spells CSVGGQQETQYF. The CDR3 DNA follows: TGCAGCGTCGGAGGACAGCAAGAGACCCAGTACTTC.

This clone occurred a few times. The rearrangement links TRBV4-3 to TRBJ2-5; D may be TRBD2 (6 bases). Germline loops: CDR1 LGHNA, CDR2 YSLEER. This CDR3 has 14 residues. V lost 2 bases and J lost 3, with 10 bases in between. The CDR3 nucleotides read TGCGCCAGCAGCCAACAACTAGCAGAAGAGACCCAGTACTTC. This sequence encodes CASSQQLAEETQYF.

CDR3 residues: CASSKQDQEQFF. Here the CDR3 DNA reads TGTGCCAGCAGTAAACAGGATCAGGAGCAGTTCTTC. The rearrangement links TRBV28 to TRBJ2-1; D may be TRBD1 (5 bases). V was cut by 5 bases and J by 10 bases, with 12 bases left in between. CDR1 is MDHEN and CDR2 is SYDVKM in the germline V gene. The CDR3 length is 12 residues.

CDR3 nucleotides: TGTGCCAGCAGCCAGCAGGGGACGTCAGCCTACGAGCAGTACTTC. Translated, it gives CASSQQGTSAYEQYF. The J gene is TRBJ2-5, the V gene TRBV7-2, with D perhaps TRBD1 (6 bases). TRBJ2-7 explains the end of the DNA better; the J call may be wrong. The germline V gene has CDR1 SGHTA and CDR2 FQGNSA. The CDR3 runs 15 residues.

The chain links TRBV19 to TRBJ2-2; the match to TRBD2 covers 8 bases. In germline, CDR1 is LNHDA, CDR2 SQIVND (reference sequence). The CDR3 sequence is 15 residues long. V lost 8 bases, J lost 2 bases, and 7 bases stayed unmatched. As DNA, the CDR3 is TGTGCCAGTTGCCGACTAGCGAGTAACACCGGGGAGCTGTTTTTT. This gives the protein CASCRLASNTGELFF.

The DNA of the CDR3 is TGTGCCACCGGAGAAGGAGGGCAGACCCAGTACTTC. It codes for CATGEGGQTQYF. This chain joins TRBV6-6 and TRBJ2-5; TRBD2 might be the D (6 bases). Trimming removed 10 bases at V and 6 bases at J, with 15 bases between. The V gene's germline CDR1 is MNHNY and CDR2 SVGAGI (reference sequence). This CDR3 region has 12 residues.

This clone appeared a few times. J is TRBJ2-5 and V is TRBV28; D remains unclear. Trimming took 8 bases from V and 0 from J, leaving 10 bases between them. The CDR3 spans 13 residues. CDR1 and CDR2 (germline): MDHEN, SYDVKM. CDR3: CASHGANQETQYF. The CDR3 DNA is TGTGCCAGCCACGGAGCAAACCAAGAGACCCAGTACTTC.

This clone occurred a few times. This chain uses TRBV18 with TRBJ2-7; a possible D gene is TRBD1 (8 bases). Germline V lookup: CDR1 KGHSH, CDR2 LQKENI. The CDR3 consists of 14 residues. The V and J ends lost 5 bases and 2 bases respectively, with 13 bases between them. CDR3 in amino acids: CASSTGGLPYEQYF. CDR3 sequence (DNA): TGTGCCAGCTCAACAGGGGGACTACCCTACGAGCAGTACTTC. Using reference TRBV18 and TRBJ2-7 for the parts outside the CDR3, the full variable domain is NAGVMQNPRHLVRRRGQEARLRCSPMKGHSHVYWYRQLPEEGLKFMVYLQKENIIDESGMPKERFSAEFPKEGPSILRIQQVVRGDSAAYFCASSTGGLPYEQYFGPGTRLTVT.

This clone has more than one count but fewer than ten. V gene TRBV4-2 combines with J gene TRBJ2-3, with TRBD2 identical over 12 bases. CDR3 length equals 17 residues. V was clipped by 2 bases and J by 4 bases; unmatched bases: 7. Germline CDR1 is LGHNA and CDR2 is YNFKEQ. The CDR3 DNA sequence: TGTGCCAGCAGCCAAATACTAGCTAGCGGGAGGGCAGATACGCAGTATTTT. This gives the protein CASSQILASGRADTQYF.